This entry describes one T cell receptor (beta chain). Antigen: not known. The record originates from a study of shared clonotypes between healthy human individuals. Study information: The study used three CD4 naive, three CD4 memory, two CD8 naive and one CD8 memory plate per donor.

The run depth of the assay was deep. Method: immunoSEQ multiplex PCR; TCRdb's copy keeps in-frame clones and lacks some. There are 2.5 million or so clones in the sample; around 94% occur only once, and 0.13% to 0.15% lies in the top ten. Germline CDR1 reads SEHNR; CDR2 reads FQNEAQ (reference sequence). CDR3 length: 15 residues. V shed 5 bases and J 6 bases; nucleotides not matched to a gene: 10. All donors qualified as healthy HIV-negative adults and had experienced no recent acute infections or vaccinations. Study-level points and caveats: Represented diversity, genetic and exposure-history alike, was limited by few donors.

This receptor was identified in a man in his late teens or twenties in good health. The material sequenced was naive CD4+ T cells sorted from blood. Specified subset: CD45RA+ positively selected. The genes are TRBV7-9 and TRBJ1-2, with 9 bases that match TRBD1. The CDR3 here is CASSPRTGVGNGYTF. CDR3 sequence (DNA): TGTGCCAGCAGCCCTAGGACAGGGGTTGGCAATGGCTACACCTTC.